This entry features one TCR beta chain sequence. These data belong to a study of blood T cell repertoires in COVID-19. In the study overall: The study drew acute and convalescent COVID-19 samples from the United States, Italy and Spain. From T cells, B-cell-depleted T cells, or PBMCs came the material, which was cDNA or gDNA.

The V segment lost 1 base and the J segment 3 bases; nucleotides outside the gene matches: 2. The germline V gene encodes CDR1 SGHRS and CDR2 YFSETQ. The CDR3 has 15 amino acids. Original processing notes: How many nucleated cells were present was estimated from reference gene primer amplification. Data came from immunoSEQ multiplex PCR; TCRdb stores just in-frame clones and leaves some out. V and J calls and clone size are those listed in that table; D and trimming were worked out from the DNA. The repertoire holds around 95,000 clones, with approximately 80% as singletons. This chain uses TRBV5-1 with TRBJ2-5; 11 bases map to TRBD2. Sequencing used peripheral blood. This receptor was taken from a man between 45 and 60 years old with active or convalescent COVID-19. The CDR3 reads CASSLSGLAEETQYF. In nucleotides, the CDR3 is TGCGCCAGCAGCTTGTCGGGACTAGCGGAAGAGACCCAGTACTTC.